This T cell receptor (beta chain) was sequenced for a study of Ad26.COV2.S vaccination and SARS-CoV-2 variants. Comment on this clone: Its antigen is not identified.

Treatment defined: roughly 20 received Ad26.COV2.S at low or high dose, single or two shots; about five received placebo; per-sample allocation not given. Sampling occurred on day 63 after the first vaccine or placebo injection. A Boston donor was an adult aged 18-55 years. The V end was cut by 0 bases, the J end by 8 bases, with 17 bases between. The germline V gene has CDR1 SGHNT and CDR2 YYREEE (reference sequence). This CDR3 region has 16 residues. Findings and limits, study-wide: Participants given vaccine showed non-spike TCR breadth similar to that of placebo recipients.

The repertoire was sequenced with immunoSEQ multiplex PCR; TCRdb's copy has only in-frame clones and lacks some. The sample records some 400,000 clones, about 91% being singletons. Sequences were derived from peripheral blood, sampled in a trial of Ad26.COV2.S vaccine versus placebo. This receptor was obtained from a person between 18 and 65 years old who received the Ad26.COV2.S COVID-19 vaccine or a placebo. The J gene is TRBJ1-4, the V gene TRBV5-4; a possible D gene is TRBD1 (5 bases). CDR3 loop: CASSLAGSGLGEKLFF. The DNA for the CDR3 is TGTGCCAGCAGCTTGGCCGGGTCGGGGCTCGGAGAAAAACTGTTTTTT. Looking up the rest from reference TRBV5-4 and TRBJ1-4 gives the full variable domain: ETGVTQSPTHLIKTRGQQVTLRCSSQSGHNTVSWYQQALGQGPQFIFQYYREEENGRGNFPPRFSGLQFPNYSSELNVNALELDDSALYLCASSLAGSGLGEKLFFGSGTQLSVL.